The sequence of this T cell receptor beta chain was determined in a study of blood T cell repertoires in COVID-19. In germline, CDR1 is MNHNY, CDR2 SVGAGI (reference sequence). This CDR3 has 13 residues. Trimming removed 2 bases at V and 4 bases at J, with 8 bases between. The protocol was immunoSEQ multiplex PCR, while the TCRdb copy is restricted to in-frame clones and leaves out a portion. The table records roughly 73,000 clones, roughly three quarters of them present only once. The sample taken for sequencing was peripheral blood. The genes are TRBV6-6 and TRBJ1-1; the D is unclear. The clonotype was recovered from a man aged 70 or older with acute or convalescent COVID-19. The CDR3 region is CASSYLGSTEAFF. In DNA, the CDR3 is TGTGCCAGCAGTTACCTGGGGAGCACTGAAGCTTTCTTT.